This T cell receptor (beta chain) was documented in a study of siplizumab effects on memory and regulatory T cells (dated by TCRdb to the late 2010s). Looking at the study overall: The study examined how the anti-CD2 antibody siplizumab affects alloreactive T-cell subsets in allogeneic mixed lymphocyte reactions built from human PBMCs. The study at large found these results: The cumulative frequency of alloreactive sequences traceable to unstimulated CD4+ memory T cells was significantly reduced by siplizumab. Because sequences below about 10^-5 frequency were poorly captured, only a minor fraction of alloreactive clones could be mapped to unstimulated subsets. Compared with memory T cells, unstimulated naive T cells appeared more diverse, and naive cells seemed to make a substantial contribution to the alloresponse. About 80-97% of proliferating CD4+ or CD8+ clones could not be given a naive or memory phenotype. The suppressive function of proliferating Tregs from siplizumab cultures was not functionally confirmed. In reactions with siplizumab, an average of roughly 69% of mappable alloreactive CD4+ clones were Treg-derived, compared with about 27% in control reactions.

To note about this clone: Its specific antigen is unknown. An end of the junction differs from the germline gene, which may be a read error.

TCRbeta CDR3 sequencing was performed on sorted unstimulated T cells and on proliferating T cells recovered from mixed lymphocyte reactions. Fresh whole blood from approximately ten HLA-typed healthy donors was used to isolate PBMCs. Unstimulated CD4+ regulatory T cells were FACS-sorted to map the origin of alloreactive clones. The cysteine opens and the phenylalanine closes a CDR3 of 14 amino acids. Here the CDR3 DNA is all that survives: 42 bases in frame from base 1. Sequences SGHNT (CDR1) and YYREEE (CDR2) are obtained from the germline V gene (reference sequence). Library method: the immunoSEQ multiplex PCR assay. The deep sequencing platform assayed around 95,000 TCR templates per sample. Genomic DNA extracted from sorted T cells was used for TCRbeta CDR3 sequencing. The paper's data handling went like this. The R programming language was used for the clonal analysis of the TCRbeta CDR3 data. Alloreactive CD4+ and CD8+ clones were identified by comparing unstimulated samples to CFSE-low samples taken after the reaction. By matching sequences to the repertoires of sorted unstimulated Treg and non-Treg cells, each alloreactive CD4+ clone was assigned a regulatory or non-regulatory origin. The table was pulled from immuneACCESS by TCRdb, which kept in-frame rearrangements only. Such tables lose some clones; where checked, under half of the loss comes from unresolved V genes, and the rest has no known cause. Clonal size and the V and J genes are those of that table, whereas D and trimming came from the DNA. A total of under 100,000 clones appear in this sample, roughly 86% of them only once. Over 1.5% of the sample rests with the top ten.

Sequencing was carried out using Tregs sorted from blood. The chain is encoded by TRBV5-4 joined to TRBJ2-1, with a tentative D gene TRBD1 over 6 matching bases. This TCR was recovered from a human donor in good health. The bases are TGTGCCAGCAGCGTCCGGGCCCGGGACAATGTGCAGTTCTTC. Its protein reads: CASSVRARDNVQFF.